The 17 T cell receptor beta chains reported below all come from one sample, sequenced in a study of blood T cell dynamics during melanoma immunotherapy. The assay was immunoSEQ multiplex PCR, and TCRdb's table has in-frame clones only and misses some. The table shows approximately 6,100 clones, with 70% to 90% occurring only once. Sample time point: pre-treatment baseline. The sample here was blood, taken from a patient treated with checkpoint blockade. The receptors stem from a human donor with melanoma.

This chain joins TRBV4-3 and TRBJ1-6, with D maybe TRBD1 (6 bases). V was clipped by 2 bases and J by 8 bases, with 13 bases between them. This CDR3 has 15 residues. Germline V lookup: CDR1 LGHNA, CDR2 YSLEER. The CDR3, as DNA: TGCGCCAGCAGCCAACGGTCCAGGGGAGATTCACCCCTCCACTTT. Amino acids: CASSQRSRGDSPLHF.

CDR3: CAWGRRQGLHGYTF. The CDR3 DNA reads TGTGCCTGGGGACGCCGACAGGGGTTACATGGCTACACCTTC. The rearrangement links TRBV30 to TRBJ1-2; 8 bases map to TRBD1. The CDR3 totals 14 residues. Germline trimming cut 5 bases from V and 6 bases from J; bases unmatched to any gene: 11. In germline, CDR1 is GTSNPN, CDR2 SVGIG (reference sequence). The full variable domain, completed using reference TRBV30 and TRBJ1-2, is SQTIHQWPATLVQPVGSPLSLECTVEGTSNPNLYWYRQAAGRGLQLLFYSVGIGQISSEVPQNLSASRPQDRQFILSSKKLLLSDSGFYLCAWGRRQGLHGYTFGSGTRLTVV.

The chain uses TRBV7-2 and TRBJ2-5; unclear D gene. Germline V gives CDR1 SGHTA, CDR2 FQGNSA. V was pared by 8 bases and J by 1 base, with 2 bases between. The CDR3 totals 10 residues. The CDR3 loop reads CASAQETQYF. The CDR3 coding sequence is TGTGCCAGCGCCCAAGAGACCCAGTACTTC.

This chain joins TRBV18 and TRBJ2-5; D is undetermined. V dropped 1 base and J dropped 5 bases, with 5 bases sitting between them. The germline gives CDR1 KGHSH, CDR2 LQKENI. This CDR3 has 12 residues. The CDR3 coding sequence is TGTGCCAGCTCACCACAAGGGGAGACCCAGTACTTC. The encoded protein is CASSPQGETQYF. The full variable domain, in which reference TRBV18 and TRBJ2-5 provide the parts outside the CDR3, is NAGVMQNPRHLVRRRGQEARLRCSPMKGHSHVYWYRQLPEEGLKFMVYLQKENIIDESGMPKERFSAEFPKEGPSILRIQQVVRGDSAAYFCASSPQGETQYFGPGTRLLVL.

The rearrangement joins TRBV21-1 to TRBJ2-3; TRBD2 is taken as the D call from the table, unchecked against the DNA. TRBV21-1 is annotated as a pseudogene. The length of the CDR3 is 18 residues. DNA for the CDR3: TGTGCCAGCAGCAAGACGGGACTAGCGGGGTGGAGCACAGATACGCAGTATTTT. As protein: CASSKTGLAGWSTDTQYF.

This clone was picked up one time. This sequence joins TRBV28 and TRBJ2-2, with unresolved D. The CDR3 is made up of 11 amino acids. Germline CDR1 MDHEN, CDR2 SYDVKM. With 7 bases removed from V and 9 bases from J, the gap between germline ends came to 9 bases. CDR3 protein: CASNYDRELFF. CDR3 bases: TGTGCCAGCAACTATGACAGGGAGCTGTTTTTT. The full variable domain, its missing parts supplied by reference TRBV28 and TRBJ2-2, is DVKVTQSSRYLVKRTGEKVFLECVQDMDHENMFWYRQDPGLGLRLIYFSYDVKMKEKGDIPEGYSVSREKKERFSLILESASTNQTSMYLCASNYDRELFFGEGSRLTVL.

J is TRBJ2-3 and V is TRBV28; D might be TRBD2 (5 bases). With 4 bases removed from V and 2 bases from J, the gap between germline ends came to 13 bases. CDR3 length: 15 amino acids. CDR1 and CDR2 from the germline V gene are MDHEN and SYDVKM. CDR3 nucleotides: TGTGCCAGCAGTTCAGTGAGGGTTTACACAGATACGCAGTATTTT. It yields the protein CASSSVRVYTDTQYF.

The chain uses TRBV6-5 and TRBJ2-7; possible D gene TRBD2, 6 bases. The CDR3 has 15 amino acids. V lost 6 bases, J lost 2 bases, and 17 bases lay in between. CDR1 is MNHEY, CDR2 SVGAGI, per germline. CDR3 nucleotide sequence: TGTGCCAGCAGCGGGGGACTCAATAAAACCTACGAGCAGTACTTC. Translation gives CASSGGLNKTYEQYF.

This chain uses TRBV6-5 with TRBJ2-2; D is ambiguous. CDR3 size: 15 residues. V lost 1 base, J lost 5 bases, and 11 bases lay in between. Germline loops: CDR1 MNHEY, CDR2 SVGAGI. The CDR3 coding sequence is TGTGCCAGCAGTTACTTCGGTTCTAAGACCGGGGAGCTGTTTTTT. Its protein product is CASSYFGSKTGELFF.

This chain uses TRBV4-2 with TRBJ2-1, with 7 bases fitting TRBD2. This CDR3 is built from 14 residues. In germline, CDR1 is LGHNA, CDR2 YNFKEQ. Germline trimming cut 5 bases from V and 8 bases from J; bases unmatched to any gene: 9. The CDR3 protein is CASSVKGLVYEQFF. CDR3 bases: TGTGCCAGCAGCGTGAAAGGACTAGTTTATGAGCAGTTCTTC.

The chain combines TRBV6-4 with TRBJ2-2; the D gene could be TRBD1 or TRBD2 (5 bases each). The CDR3 covers 14 residues. Germline V gene data show CDR1 as MRHNA and CDR2 as SNTAGT. V was trimmed by 0 bases and J by 6 bases, leaving 8 bases between them. The CDR3 DNA follows: TGTGCCAGCAGTGACTCGATGGGGGCCGGGGAGCTGTTTTTT. This translates into CASSDSMGAGELFF.

This clone was counted once. This sequence joins TRBV29-1 and TRBJ2-7, with 10 bases lining up with TRBD2. Germline V gene sequence: CDR1 SQVTM, CDR2 ANQGSEA. The CDR3 is 13 amino acids. Trimming cost V 4 bases and J 7 bases; bases outside gene matches: 7. This CDR3 is CSVGLAGEGEQYF. The CDR3 DNA sequence: TGCAGCGTTGGGCTAGCGGGAGAAGGGGAGCAGTACTTC.

The rearrangement links TRBV4-1 to TRBJ2-7; the D gene is possibly TRBD1 (5 bases). CDR1 is MGHRA, CDR2 YSYEKL, per germline. This CDR3 has 16 residues. Trimming pared 4 bases from V and 6 bases from J, leaving 22 bases between. CDR3: CASSPRGRTTAFEQYF. The CDR3 DNA follows: TGCGCCAGCAGCCCTCGCGGCAGGACAACCGCCTTCGAGCAGTACTTC.

J is TRBJ2-3 and V is TRBV4-2; D is possibly TRBD1 or TRBD2 (5 bases each). V dropped 4 bases and J dropped 6 bases, with 14 bases sitting between them. Germline V lookup: CDR1 LGHNA, CDR2 YNFKEQ. The CDR3 length is 14 residues. CDR3 loop: CASSPSRDPDTQYF. The DNA for the CDR3 is TGTGCCAGCAGCCCTAGCCGGGACCCCGATACGCAGTATTTT.

This chain links TRBV18 with TRBJ1-3; no definite D call. V was clipped by 6 bases and J by 0 bases, with 12 bases between them. From germline, CDR1 is KGHSH and CDR2 LQKENI. This CDR3 has 15 amino acids. The CDR3 sequence: CASSPSLHSGNTIYF. CDR3 DNA: TGTGCCAGCTCGCCCAGCCTCCACTCTGGAAACACCATATATTTT.

This clone was recorded a few times. The chain employs TRBV5-5 and TRBJ1-1; 7 positions match TRBD1. Losses at the gene ends were 3 bases for V and 0 bases for J; bases not matched to a gene: 8. From germline, CDR1 is SGHKS and CDR2 YYEKEE (reference sequence). The CDR3 totals 16 residues. As DNA, the CDR3 is TGTGCCAGCAGCTCTTCTGGGACAGCCATGAACACTGAAGCTTTCTTT. It is translated as CASSSSGTAMNTEAFF.

This clone was detected once. The rearrangement joins TRBV6-1 to TRBJ1-5, with D unclear. Germline-derived CDR1 and CDR2 are MNHNS and SASEGT. V lost 2 bases and J lost 7, with 6 bases in between. The CDR3 totals 12 residues. The CDR3 DNA reads as TGTGCCAGCAGTGAACGACCCCAGCCCCAGCATTTT. Amino acid sequence: CASSERPQPQHF.